This TCR beta chain came from a study of blood T cell repertoires in COVID-19. Study-wide context: The analysed material was cDNA or gDNA that came from T cells, B-cell-depleted T cells, or PBMCs.

Trimming at V came to 7 bases and at J to 0 bases, leaving 11 bases not matched to a gene. CDR1 LNHDA and CDR2 SQIVND come from the germline V gene (reference sequence). The CDR3 runs 17 residues. Per the original methods: Reference gene primer amplification yielded estimated nucleated cell counts. Data came from immunoSEQ multiplex PCR; TCRdb stores just in-frame clones and leaves some out. V and J calls and clone size follow that table, whereas D and trimming were derived from the DNA. The sample carries approximately 150,000 clones, more than 80% recorded once. The receptor comes from a man in his 70s with acute or convalescent COVID-19. Sequencing was performed on peripheral blood. This chain uses TRBV19 with TRBJ2-2, with 7 nucleotides matching TRBD2. In DNA form, the CDR3 reads TGTGCCAGTACCCGAAGGGGAGGGGCAGCGAACACCGGGGAGCTGTTTTTT. It specifies CASTRRGGAANTGELFF.